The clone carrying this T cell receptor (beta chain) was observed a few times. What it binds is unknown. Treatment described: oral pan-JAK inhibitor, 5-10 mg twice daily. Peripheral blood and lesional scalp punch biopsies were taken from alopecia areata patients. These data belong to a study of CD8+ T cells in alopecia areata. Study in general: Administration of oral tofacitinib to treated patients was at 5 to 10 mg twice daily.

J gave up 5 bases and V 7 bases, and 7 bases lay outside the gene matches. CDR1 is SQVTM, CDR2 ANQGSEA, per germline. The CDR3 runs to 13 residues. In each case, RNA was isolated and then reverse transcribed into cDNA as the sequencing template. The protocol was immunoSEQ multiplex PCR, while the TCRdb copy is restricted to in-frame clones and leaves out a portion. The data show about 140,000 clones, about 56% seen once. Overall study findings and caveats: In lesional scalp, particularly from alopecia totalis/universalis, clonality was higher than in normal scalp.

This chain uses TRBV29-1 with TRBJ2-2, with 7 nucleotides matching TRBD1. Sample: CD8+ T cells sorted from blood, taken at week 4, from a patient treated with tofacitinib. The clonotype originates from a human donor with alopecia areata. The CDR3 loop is CSGRDSMTGELFF. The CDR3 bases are TGCAGCGGCCGGGACAGTATGACCGGGGAGCTGTTTTTT.